This T cell receptor (beta chain) originates from a study of cytomegalovirus exposure and HLA in healthy donors. Germline V lookup: CDR1 SEHNR, CDR2 FQNEAQ (reference sequence). Trimming at V came to 6 bases and at J to 14 bases, leaving 6 bases not matched to a gene. The CDR3 sequence is 11 residues long. PCR amplification relied on 60 Vbeta primers (plus 13 Jbeta primers). The repertoire was sequenced with immunoSEQ multiplex PCR; TCRdb's copy has only in-frame clones and lacks some. The data contain about 150,000 clones, approximately 81% of them singletons. The genes are TRBV7-9 and TRBJ2-1; TRBD1 matches 8 bases. The receptor was derived from a man in his fifties or sixties in good health and CMV-seropositive. The sample comprised PBMCs. CDR3 DNA sequence: TGTGCCAGCAGGCTGACAGGGGATGAGTTCTTC. It is translated as CASRLTGDEFF.